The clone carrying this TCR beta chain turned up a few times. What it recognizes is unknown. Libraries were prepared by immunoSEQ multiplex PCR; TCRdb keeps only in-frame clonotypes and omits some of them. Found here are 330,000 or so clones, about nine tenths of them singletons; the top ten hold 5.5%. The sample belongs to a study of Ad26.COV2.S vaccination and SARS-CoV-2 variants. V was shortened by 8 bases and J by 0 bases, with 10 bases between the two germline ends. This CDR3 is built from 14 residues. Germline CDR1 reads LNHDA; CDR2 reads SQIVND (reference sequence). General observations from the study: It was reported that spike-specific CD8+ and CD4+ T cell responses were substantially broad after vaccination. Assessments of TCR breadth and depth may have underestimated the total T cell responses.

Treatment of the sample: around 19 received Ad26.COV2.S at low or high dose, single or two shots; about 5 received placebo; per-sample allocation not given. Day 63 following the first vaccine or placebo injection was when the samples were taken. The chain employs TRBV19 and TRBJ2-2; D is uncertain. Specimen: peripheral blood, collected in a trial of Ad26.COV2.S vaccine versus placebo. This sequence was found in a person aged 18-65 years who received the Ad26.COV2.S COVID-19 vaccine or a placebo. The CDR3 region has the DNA TGTGCCAGTGGAAGTAGGGCGAACACCGGGGAGCTGTTTTTT. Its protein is CASGSRANTGELFF.